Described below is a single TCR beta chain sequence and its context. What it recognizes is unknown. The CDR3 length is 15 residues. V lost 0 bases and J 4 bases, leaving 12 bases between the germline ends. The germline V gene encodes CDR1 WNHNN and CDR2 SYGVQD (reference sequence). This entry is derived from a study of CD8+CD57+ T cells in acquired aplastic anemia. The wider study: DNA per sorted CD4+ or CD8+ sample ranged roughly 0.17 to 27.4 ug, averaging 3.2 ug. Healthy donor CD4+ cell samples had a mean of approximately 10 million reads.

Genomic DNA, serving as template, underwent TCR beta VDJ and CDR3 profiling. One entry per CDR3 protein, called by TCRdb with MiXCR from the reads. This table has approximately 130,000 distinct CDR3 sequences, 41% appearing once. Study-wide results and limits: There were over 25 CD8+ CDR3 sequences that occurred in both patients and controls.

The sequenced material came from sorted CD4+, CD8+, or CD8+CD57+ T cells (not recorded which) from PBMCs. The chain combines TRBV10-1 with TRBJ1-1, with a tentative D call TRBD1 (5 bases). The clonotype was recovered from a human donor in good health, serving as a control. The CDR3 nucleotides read TGCGCCAGCAGTGAGTCGATGGGGGGGAGCACTGAAGCTTTCTTT. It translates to CASSESMGGSTEAFF.